Below, 15 T cell receptor beta chains from the same sample are listed, as sequenced in a study of shared clonotypes between healthy human individuals. Some clones are missing from TCRdb's copy, which holds only in-frame ones; the method was immunoSEQ multiplex PCR. The sample lists approximately 1,000,000 clones, roughly 77% occurring once. Sequencing was carried out using memory CD4+ T cells from PBMCs. Subset given: CD45RA-negative fraction. All receptors come from a young man in good health. Some clones in this sample may be carry-over from other donors' samples.

The chain is built from TRBV9 and TRBJ2-7; no firm D call. Germline CDR1 reads SGDLS; CDR2 reads YYNGEE. The length of the CDR3 is 13 residues. The V and J ends lost 3 bases and 1 base respectively, with 8 bases between them. The CDR3 nucleotides read TGTGCCAGCAGCGCGCCTGGTTCCTACGAGCAGTACTTC. This encodes CASSAPGSYEQYF. Complete variable domain (other parts from reference TRBV9 and TRBJ2-7): DSGVTQTPKHLITATGQRVTLRCSPRSGDLSVYWYQQSLDQGLQFLIQYYNGEERAKGNILERFSAQQFPDLHSELNLSSLELGDSALYFCASSAPGSYEQYFGPGTRLTVT.

This clone has only one observation. The rearrangement joins TRBV5-4 to TRBJ2-2; TRBD2 matches at 13 bases. The trim removed 1 base at V and 4 bases at J, leaving 4 bases unmatched. From germline, CDR1 is SGHNT and CDR2 YYREEE (reference sequence). CDR3 size: 17 residues. CDR3 nucleotide sequence: TGTGCCAGCAGCTTGACTAGCGGGAGGGTAGGCACCGGGGAGCTGTTTTTT. This encodes CASSLTSGRVGTGELFF.

This clone showed up many times. The genes are TRBV28 and TRBJ1-2, with a weak D call TRBD1 (5 bases). Germline-derived CDR1 and CDR2 are MDHEN and SYDVKM. The length of the CDR3 is 18 residues. Trimming pared 5 bases from V and 1 base from J, leaving 23 bases between. CDR3 amino acids: CASSPTHIRQRDNYGYTF. CDR3 DNA sequence: TGTGCCAGCAGTCCAACCCACATTCGACAGCGAGATAACTATGGCTACACCTTC.

In regard to this clone: Other DNA variants within this sample encode the same CDR3. This chain links TRBV28 with TRBJ2-6; unclear D gene. This CDR3 spans 12 amino acids. From germline, CDR1 is MDHEN and CDR2 SYDVKM. V lost 9 bases, J lost 0 bases, and 3 bases lay in between. The CDR3 DNA follows: TGTGCCAGTAACTCTGGGGCCAACGTCCTGACTTTC. Its translation is CASNSGANVLTF.

This chain links TRBV11-3 with TRBJ2-1; D not certain. The CDR3 has 14 residues. CDR1 SGHNT and CDR2 YENEEA come from the germline V gene. Trimming took 0 bases from V and 6 from J, leaving 9 bases between them. Here the CDR3 reads CASSLDLGPNEQFF. CDR3 nucleotide sequence: TGTGCCAGCAGCTTAGATTTGGGCCCCAATGAGCAGTTCTTC.

The chain couples TRBV2 to TRBJ2-7; 7 bases map to TRBD2. Germline assignment: CDR1 SNHLY and CDR2 FYNNEI. This CDR3 contains 18 residues. Trimming removed 8 bases from V and 0 bases from J; junction bases left unmatched: 19. The CDR3 DNA reads as TGTGCCAGCCCTCCGGGCGGGCTAGCGGCTATACACTCCTACGAGCAGTACTTC. The encoded protein is CASPPGGLAAIHSYEQYF.

The chain carries TRBV6-5 and TRBJ1-2; 7 bases match TRBD1. Germline lookup yields CDR1 MNHEY and CDR2 SVGAGI. Trimming cost V 2 bases and J 5 bases; bases outside gene matches: 8. This CDR3 has 15 amino acids. The CDR3 here is CASSYSGTEGYGYTF. As DNA, the CDR3 is TGTGCCAGCAGTTACAGCGGGACAGAAGGGTATGGCTACACCTTC.

This chain connects TRBV10-3 to TRBJ2-7; D unclear. The V gene's germline CDR1 is ENHRY and CDR2 SYGVKD. V was pared by 11 bases and J by 2 bases, with 16 bases between. The CDR3 length is 13 residues. CDR3 coding DNA: TGTGCCCCGACTCCGACGGACCCCTACGAGCAGTACTTC. Residues: CAPTPTDPYEQYF.

The V call is TRBV28, the J call TRBJ2-7, with 7 bases aligning to TRBD1. The V gene end was trimmed by 6 bases and the J gene end by 8 bases; junction bases not matched to a gene: 10. The CDR3 has 13 amino acids. Per germline, CDR1 MDHEN and CDR2 SYDVKM. This CDR3 is CASRGTDGFQQYF. The CDR3 DNA reads TGTGCCAGCAGAGGGACAGACGGTTTCCAGCAGTACTTC.

The rearrangement uses TRBV9 and TRBJ2-7; D is possibly TRBD2 (6 bases). In germline, CDR1 is SGDLS, CDR2 YYNGEE. Trimming removed 0 bases at V and 6 bases at J, with 10 bases between. The CDR3 has 13 amino acids. CDR3 nucleotide sequence: TGTGCCAGCAGCGTAGTGGAGGGCGGCGAGCAGTACTTC. Translating gives CASSVVEGGEQYF.

This clone was recorded many times. Distinct nucleotide sequences in the sample also encode this CDR3. The chain recombines TRBV19 with TRBJ2-5, with D perhaps assigned TRBD1 or TRBD2 (5 bases each). This CDR3 region has 15 residues. The germline V gene encodes CDR1 LNHDA and CDR2 SQIVND (reference sequence). Trimming shortened V by 1 base and J by 1 base, and 10 bases separated the two germline ends. CDR3 region: CASSIGTGTQETQYF. The CDR3 DNA reads TGTGCCAGTAGTATAGGGACCGGGACCCAAGAGACCCAGTACTTC. The complete variable domain, with remaining parts taken from reference TRBV19 and TRBJ2-5, reads DGGITQSPKYLFRKEGQNVTLSCEQNLNHDAMYWYRQDPGQGLRLIYYSQIVNDFQKGDIAEGYSVSREKKESFPLTVTSAQKNPTAFYLCASSIGTGTQETQYFGPGTRLLVL.

The table lists this clone with a count of one. The V and J genes are TRBV19 and TRBJ2-5, with D perhaps TRBD2 (5 bases). V dropped 6 bases and J dropped 5 bases, with 19 bases sitting between them. This CDR3 is built from 15 residues. Germline-derived CDR1 and CDR2 are LNHDA and SQIVND (reference sequence). The CDR3 region is CASSVGLRGGETQYF. The CDR3 DNA reads TGTGCCAGTAGCGTCGGACTTCGAGGAGGCGAGACCCAGTACTTC. Filled out from reference TRBV19 and TRBJ2-5, the complete variable domain reads DGGITQSPKYLFRKEGQNVTLSCEQNLNHDAMYWYRQDPGQGLRLIYYSQIVNDFQKGDIAEGYSVSREKKESFPLTVTSAQKNPTAFYLCASSVGLRGGETQYFGPGTRLLVL.

The chain recombines TRBV7-8 with TRBJ2-1, with D perhaps TRBD1 (6 bases). Trimming cost V 2 bases and J 10 bases, with 18 bases left between them. CDR1 SGHVS and CDR2 FQNEAQ come from the germline V gene. This CDR3 has 15 amino acids. Written as DNA, the CDR3 is TGTGCCAGCAGCTTAAACCGGGACACAAGTGGAGAGCAGTTCTTC. Residues: CASSLNRDTSGEQFF.

V gene TRBV2 combines with J gene TRBJ1-1; D ambiguous. Germline assignment: CDR1 SNHLY and CDR2 FYNNEI. Trimming took 4 bases from V and 4 from J, leaving 7 bases between them. The CDR3 has 12 residues. The CDR3 loop is CASSGESTEAFF. The CDR3 DNA reads TGTGCCAGCAGTGGAGAGAGCACTGAAGCTTTCTTT.

The chain uses TRBV5-4 and TRBJ2-1; 14 nucleotides agree with TRBD2. Germline V gene data show CDR1 as SGHNT and CDR2 as YYREEE (reference sequence). The V segment lost 5 bases and the J segment 8 bases; nucleotides outside the gene matches: 12. CDR3 size: 17 residues. The CDR3 is CASSKPGLAGVLDEQFF. In DNA form, the CDR3 reads TGTGCCAGCAGTAAGCCGGGACTAGCGGGAGTATTAGATGAGCAGTTCTTC.